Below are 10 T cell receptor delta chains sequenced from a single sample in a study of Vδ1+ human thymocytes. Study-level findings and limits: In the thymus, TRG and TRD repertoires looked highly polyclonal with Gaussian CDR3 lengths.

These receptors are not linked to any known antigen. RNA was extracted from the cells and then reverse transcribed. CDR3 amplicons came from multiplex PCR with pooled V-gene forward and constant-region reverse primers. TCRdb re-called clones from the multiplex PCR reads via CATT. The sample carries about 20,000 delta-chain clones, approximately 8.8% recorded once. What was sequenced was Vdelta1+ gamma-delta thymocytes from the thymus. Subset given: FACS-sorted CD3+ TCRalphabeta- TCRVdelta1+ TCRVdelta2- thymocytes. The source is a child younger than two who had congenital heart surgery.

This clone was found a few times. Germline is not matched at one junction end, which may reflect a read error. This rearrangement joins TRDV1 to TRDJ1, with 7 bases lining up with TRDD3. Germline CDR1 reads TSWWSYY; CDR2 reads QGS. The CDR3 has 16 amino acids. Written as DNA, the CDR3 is TGTGCTCTTGGGCCCAAGTACTGGGGCCCCGGGGATAGACTCATCTTT. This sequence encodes CALGPKYWGPGDRLIF.

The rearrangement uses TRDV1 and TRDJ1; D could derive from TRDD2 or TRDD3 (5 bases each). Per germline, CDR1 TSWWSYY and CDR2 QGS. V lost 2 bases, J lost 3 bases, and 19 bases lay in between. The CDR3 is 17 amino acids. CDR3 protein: CALGEASTGTFADKLIF. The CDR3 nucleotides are TGTGCTCTTGGGGAAGCCTCGACGGGGACCTTCGCCGATAAACTCATCTTT.

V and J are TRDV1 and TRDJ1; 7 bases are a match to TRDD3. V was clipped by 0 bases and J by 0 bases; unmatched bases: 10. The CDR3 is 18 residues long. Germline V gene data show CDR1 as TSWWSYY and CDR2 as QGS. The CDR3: CALGELRGGIIYTDKLIF. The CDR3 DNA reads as TGTGCTCTTGGGGAACTACGAGGGGGGATTATCTACACCGATAAACTCATCTTT.

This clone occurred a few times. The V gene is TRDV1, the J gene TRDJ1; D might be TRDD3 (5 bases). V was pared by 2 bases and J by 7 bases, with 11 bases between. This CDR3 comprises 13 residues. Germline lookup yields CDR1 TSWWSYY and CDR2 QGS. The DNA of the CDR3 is TGTGCTCTTGGGGAAAATCCTGGGTGTAAACTCATCTTT. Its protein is CALGENPGCKLIF.

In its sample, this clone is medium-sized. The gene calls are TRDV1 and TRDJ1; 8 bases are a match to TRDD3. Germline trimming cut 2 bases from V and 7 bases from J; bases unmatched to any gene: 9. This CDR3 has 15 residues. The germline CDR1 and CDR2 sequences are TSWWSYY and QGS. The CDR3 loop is CALGEGPALGAKLIF. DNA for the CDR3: TGTGCTCTTGGGGAAGGTCCGGCACTGGGGGCTAAACTCATCTTT.

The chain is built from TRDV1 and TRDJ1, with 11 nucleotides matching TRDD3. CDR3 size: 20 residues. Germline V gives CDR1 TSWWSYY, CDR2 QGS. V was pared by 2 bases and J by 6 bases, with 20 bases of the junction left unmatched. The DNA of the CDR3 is TGTGCTCTTGGGGAAGAATCCCGATACTGGGGGATAAGGGCCGGATATAAACTCATCTTT. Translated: CALGEESRYWGIRAGYKLIF.

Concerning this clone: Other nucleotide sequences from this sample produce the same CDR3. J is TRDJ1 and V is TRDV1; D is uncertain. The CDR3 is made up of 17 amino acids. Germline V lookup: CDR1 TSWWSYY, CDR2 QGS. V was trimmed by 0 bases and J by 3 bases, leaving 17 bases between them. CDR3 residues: CALGELVSRGPSDKLIF. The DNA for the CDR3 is TGTGCTCTTGGGGAACTAGTTTCGAGGGGCCCGTCCGATAAACTCATCTTT.

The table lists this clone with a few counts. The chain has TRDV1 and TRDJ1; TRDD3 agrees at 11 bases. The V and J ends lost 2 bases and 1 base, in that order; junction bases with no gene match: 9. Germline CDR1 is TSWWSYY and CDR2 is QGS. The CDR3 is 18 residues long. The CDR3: CALGEVRYWGIITDKLIF. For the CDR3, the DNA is TGTGCTCTTGGGGAAGTCCGTTACTGGGGGATAATCACCGATAAACTCATCTTT.

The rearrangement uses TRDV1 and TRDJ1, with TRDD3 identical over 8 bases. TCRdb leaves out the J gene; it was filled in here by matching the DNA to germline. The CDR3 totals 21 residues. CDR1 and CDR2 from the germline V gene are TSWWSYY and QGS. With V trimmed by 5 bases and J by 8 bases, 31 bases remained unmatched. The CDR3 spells CALGPPRHPRRVVLGGPKLIF. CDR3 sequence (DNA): TGTGCTCTTGGGCCACCGAGACATCCCCGTCGGGTTGTACTGGGGGGCCCAAAACTCATCTTT.

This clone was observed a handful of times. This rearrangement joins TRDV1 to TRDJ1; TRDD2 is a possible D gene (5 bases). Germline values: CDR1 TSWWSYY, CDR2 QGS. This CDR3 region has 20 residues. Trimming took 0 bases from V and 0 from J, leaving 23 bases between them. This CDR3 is CALGELITYPPPKYTDKLIF. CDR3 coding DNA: TGTGCTCTTGGGGAACTAATTACCTACCCACCCCCGAAGTACACCGATAAACTCATCTTT.